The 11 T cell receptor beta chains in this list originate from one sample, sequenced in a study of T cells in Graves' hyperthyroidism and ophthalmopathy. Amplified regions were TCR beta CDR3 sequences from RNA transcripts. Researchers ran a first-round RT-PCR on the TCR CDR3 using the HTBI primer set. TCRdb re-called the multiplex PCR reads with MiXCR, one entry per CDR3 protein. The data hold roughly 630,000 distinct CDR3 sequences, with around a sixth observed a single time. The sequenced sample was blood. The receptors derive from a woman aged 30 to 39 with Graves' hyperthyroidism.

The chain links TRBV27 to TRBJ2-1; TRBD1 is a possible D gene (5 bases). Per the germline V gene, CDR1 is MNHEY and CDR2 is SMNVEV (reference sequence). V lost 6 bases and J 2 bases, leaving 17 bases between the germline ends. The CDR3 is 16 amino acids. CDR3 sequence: CASSPAPRVAYNEQFF. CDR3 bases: TGTGCCAGCAGCCCGGCCCCCAGGGTCGCCTACAATGAGCAGTTCTTC.

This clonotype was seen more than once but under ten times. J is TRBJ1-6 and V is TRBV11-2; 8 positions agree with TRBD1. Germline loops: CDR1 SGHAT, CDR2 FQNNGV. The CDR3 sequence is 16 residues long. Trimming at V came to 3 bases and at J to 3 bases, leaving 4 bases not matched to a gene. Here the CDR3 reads CASSFRQGIYNSPLHF. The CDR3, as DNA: TGTGCCAGCAGCTTCAGACAGGGGATCTATAATTCACCCCTCCACTTT.

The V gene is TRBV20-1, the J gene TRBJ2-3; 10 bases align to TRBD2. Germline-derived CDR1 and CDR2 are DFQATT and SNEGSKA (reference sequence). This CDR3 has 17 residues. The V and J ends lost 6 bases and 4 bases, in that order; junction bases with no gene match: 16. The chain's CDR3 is CSAAASGSGGGSDTQYF. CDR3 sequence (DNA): TGCAGTGCCGCCGCTAGCGGGAGCGGAGGAGGATCAGATACGCAGTATTTT.

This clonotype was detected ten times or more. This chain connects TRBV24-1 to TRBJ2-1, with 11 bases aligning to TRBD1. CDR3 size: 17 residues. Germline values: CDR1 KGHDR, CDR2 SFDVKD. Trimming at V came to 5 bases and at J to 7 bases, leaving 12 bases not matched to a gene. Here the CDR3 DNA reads TGTGCCACCAGTGGGTTTGGACAGGGGGCGCGCGGAAATGAGCAGTTCTTC. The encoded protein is CATSGFGQGARGNEQFF.

The CDR3 DNA is TGCAGTGCTAGAGTGACGACTAATAGCGTCACAGATACGCAGTATTTT. Its translation: CSARVTTNSVTDTQYF. This chain connects TRBV20-1 to TRBJ2-3, with TRBD2 as a possible D gene (5 bases). V lost 1 base and J lost 2, with 16 bases in between. Germline V gene sequence: CDR1 DFQATT, CDR2 SNEGSKA (reference sequence). There are 16 residues in the CDR3.

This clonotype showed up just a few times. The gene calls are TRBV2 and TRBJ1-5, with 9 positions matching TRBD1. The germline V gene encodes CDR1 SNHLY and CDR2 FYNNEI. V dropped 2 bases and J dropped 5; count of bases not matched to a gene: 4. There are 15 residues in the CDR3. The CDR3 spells CASSEPRTGDQPQHF. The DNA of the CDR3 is TGTGCCAGCAGTGAACCTAGGACAGGGGATCAGCCCCAGCATTTT.

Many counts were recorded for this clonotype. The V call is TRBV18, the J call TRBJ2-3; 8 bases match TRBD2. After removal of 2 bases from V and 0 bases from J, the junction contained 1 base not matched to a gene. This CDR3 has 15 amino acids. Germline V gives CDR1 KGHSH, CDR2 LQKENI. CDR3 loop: CASSPIAGSTDTQYF. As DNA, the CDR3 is TGTGCCAGCTCACCAATAGCGGGGAGCACAGATACGCAGTATTTT.

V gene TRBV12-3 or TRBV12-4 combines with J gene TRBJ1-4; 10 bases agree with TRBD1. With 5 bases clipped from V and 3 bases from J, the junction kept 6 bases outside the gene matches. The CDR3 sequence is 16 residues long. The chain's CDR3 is CASSAGTGASNEKLFF. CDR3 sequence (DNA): TGTGCCAGCAGTGCCGGGACAGGGGCGTCTAATGAAAAACTGTTTTTT.

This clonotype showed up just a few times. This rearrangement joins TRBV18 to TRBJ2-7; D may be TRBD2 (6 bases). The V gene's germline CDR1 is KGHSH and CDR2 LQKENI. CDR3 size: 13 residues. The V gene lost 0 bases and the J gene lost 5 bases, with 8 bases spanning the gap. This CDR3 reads CASSPPAGNEQYF. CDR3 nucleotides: TGTGCCAGCTCACCACCGGCGGGAAACGAGCAGTACTTC.

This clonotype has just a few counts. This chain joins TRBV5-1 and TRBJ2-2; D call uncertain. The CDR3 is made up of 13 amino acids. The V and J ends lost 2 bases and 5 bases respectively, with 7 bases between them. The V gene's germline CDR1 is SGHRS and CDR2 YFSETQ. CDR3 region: CASSFGSTGELFF. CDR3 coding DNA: TGCGCCAGCAGCTTTGGGTCTACCGGGGAGCTGTTTTTT.

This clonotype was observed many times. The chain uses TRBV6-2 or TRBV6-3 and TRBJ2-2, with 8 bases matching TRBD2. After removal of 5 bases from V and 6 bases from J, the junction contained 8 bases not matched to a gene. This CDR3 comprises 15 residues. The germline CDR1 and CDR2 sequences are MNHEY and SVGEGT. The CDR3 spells CASSLLREGAGELFF. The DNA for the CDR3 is TGTGCCAGCAGTCTCCTTCGGGAGGGCGCCGGGGAGCTGTTTTTT.